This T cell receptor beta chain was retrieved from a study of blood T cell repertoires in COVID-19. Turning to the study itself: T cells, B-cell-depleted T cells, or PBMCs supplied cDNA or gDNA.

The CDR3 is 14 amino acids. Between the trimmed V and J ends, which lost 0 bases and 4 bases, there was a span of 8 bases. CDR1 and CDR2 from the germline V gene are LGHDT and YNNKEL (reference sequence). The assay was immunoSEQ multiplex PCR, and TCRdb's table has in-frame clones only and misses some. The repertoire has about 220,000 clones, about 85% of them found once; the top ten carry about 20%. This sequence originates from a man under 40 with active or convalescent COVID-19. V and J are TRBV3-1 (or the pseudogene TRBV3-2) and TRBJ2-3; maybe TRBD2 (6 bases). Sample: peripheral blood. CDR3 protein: CASSQDTSPDTQYF. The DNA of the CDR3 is TGTGCCAGCAGCCAAGATACTAGCCCAGATACGCAGTATTTT.